The rows below give T cell receptor beta chains drawn from one sample of a study of blood T cell repertoires in COVID-19. Libraries were prepared by immunoSEQ multiplex PCR; TCRdb keeps only in-frame clonotypes and omits some of them. The profile covers 100,000 to 120,000 clones, with 80% to 90% appearing a single time and about 15% taken by the ten largest. Sequencing used peripheral blood. All receptors derive from a woman aged 60-75 years with acute or convalescent COVID-19. Both conserved end residues are trimmed from each CDR3. The order of the fields is J gene, V gene, CDR3 protein.

j_gene: TRBJ2-1
v_gene: TRBV7-2
CDR3aa: ASSSGGPTSGEQF

j_gene: TRBJ1-1
v_gene: TRBV6-5
CDR3aa: ASSYRTAYMNTEAF

j_gene: TRBJ1-5
v_gene: TRBV6-2/TRBV6-3
CDR3aa: ASSYWTASNQPQH

j_gene: TRBJ1-1
v_gene: TRBV11-3
CDR3aa: ASTLGGGQDTEAF

j_gene: TRBJ1-6
v_gene: TRBV11-3
CDR3aa: ASSLETESPLH

j_gene: TRBJ2-3
v_gene: TRBV9
CDR3aa: ASSLWTSGVMDTQY

j_gene: TRBJ2-3
v_gene: TRBV5-1
CDR3aa: ASSLTGSADTQY

j_gene: TRBJ2-3
v_gene: TRBV20-1
CDR3aa: SASADRGKDTQY

j_gene: TRBJ1-2
v_gene: TRBV29-1
CDR3aa: SVRFRQGAGYT

j_gene: TRBJ2-7
v_gene: TRBV7-6
CDR3aa: ASSQFLESPYEQY

j_gene: TRBJ1-1
v_gene: TRBV5-6
CDR3aa: ASSLPGQGVEAF

j_gene: TRBJ2-1
v_gene: TRBV30
CDR3aa: AWELYNEQF

j_gene: TRBJ1-1
v_gene: TRBV2
CDR3aa: ASSEDILNTEAF

j_gene: TRBJ1-6
v_gene: TRBV25-1
CDR3aa: ASSALGQGNSPLH

j_gene: TRBJ2-3
v_gene: TRBV5-1
CDR3aa: ASSLVPQGGDTQY

j_gene: TRBJ2-5
v_gene: TRBV7-9
CDR3aa: ASTLGGGLETQY

j_gene: TRBJ2-1
v_gene: TRBV7-8
CDR3aa: ASSLGPGSIRGDEQF

j_gene: TRBJ2-5
v_gene: TRBV5-1
CDR3aa: ASSSGGPETQY

j_gene: TRBJ1-1
v_gene: TRBV3-1/TRBV3-2
CDR3aa: ASSDKGATGAF

j_gene: TRBJ1-2
v_gene: TRBV12-3/TRBV12-4
CDR3aa: ASSRQVWDGYT

j_gene: TRBJ2-3
v_gene: TRBV7-9
CDR3aa: ASSLNKREPTDTQY

j_gene: TRBJ2-7
v_gene: TRBV21-1
CDR3aa: ASSNGGTAKYEQY

j_gene: TRBJ1-2
v_gene: TRBV29-1
CDR3aa: SVGGGNYGYT

j_gene: TRBJ2-2
v_gene: TRBV28
CDR3aa: ASTGVDLRGTGELF

j_gene: TRBJ1-1
v_gene: TRBV4-3
CDR3aa: ASSPEVNTEAF

j_gene: TRBJ2-1
v_gene: TRBV20-1
CDR3aa: SASWDREYNEQF

j_gene: TRBJ1-1
v_gene: TRBV5-4
CDR3aa: ASSRAFSDTEAF

j_gene: TRBJ1-3
v_gene: TRBV12-3/TRBV12-4
CDR3aa: ATGSSGNTIY

j_gene: TRBJ2-3
v_gene: TRBV4-2
CDR3aa: ASSGTSGTDTQY

j_gene: TRBJ2-1
v_gene: TRBV19
CDR3aa: ASRLSGGAPDEQF

j_gene: TRBJ1-4
v_gene: TRBV5-6
CDR3aa: ASSRQGIATNEKLF

j_gene: TRBJ1-2
v_gene: TRBV4-3
CDR3aa: ASSQDVGDRAGYT

j_gene: TRBJ2-3
v_gene: TRBV7-8
CDR3aa: ASSLDARGGPDTQY

j_gene: TRBJ2-3
v_gene: TRBV10-3
CDR3aa: AISPTPLAGGDTQY

j_gene: TRBJ2-7
v_gene: TRBV6-6
CDR3aa: ASSSGLAGGEEQY

j_gene: TRBJ1-2
v_gene: TRBV12-3/TRBV12-4
CDR3aa: ASRGQGYYGYT

j_gene: TRBJ1-5
v_gene: TRBV10-3
CDR3aa: AISSAGGAGRSQPQH

j_gene: TRBJ2-2
v_gene: TRBV9
CDR3aa: ASSTQTGPVRTGELF

j_gene: TRBJ2-1
v_gene: TRBV7-3
CDR3aa: ASSLQGYNEQF

j_gene: TRBJ2-5
v_gene: TRBV5-1
CDR3aa: ASSLTGVETQY

j_gene: TRBJ2-1
v_gene: TRBV4-3
CDR3aa: ASSQGGTGFNEQF

j_gene: TRBJ2-1
v_gene: TRBV5-1
CDR3aa: ASSLTGEALLQF

j_gene: TRBJ1-2
v_gene: TRBV5-1
CDR3aa: ASSLTGTGDGYT

j_gene: TRBJ2-6
v_gene: TRBV6-5
CDR3aa: ASWGVGANVLT

j_gene: TRBJ1-6
v_gene: TRBV30
CDR3aa: AWSADRRDSPLH

j_gene: TRBJ2-1
v_gene: TRBV3-1/TRBV3-2
CDR3aa: ASSHRQGRSSEQF

j_gene: TRBJ2-1
v_gene: TRBV5-6
CDR3aa: ASSFRTSAVEQF